This TCR beta chain was sequenced during a study of blood T cells in healthy people across ages (dated by TCRdb to between 2014 and 2016). General notes on the study: In model experiments, template switching captured roughly one uniquely barcoded TCR beta cDNA molecule for every two T cells. The study measured age-related changes in TCR beta repertoire diversity using deep sequencing normalized with unique cDNA molecular identifiers. The donors were divided into four age groups: young (average about 15 years), middle-aged (around 41), aged (roughly 66) and long-lived (about 80). To avoid experimental bias, donors of different ages were spread randomly across the sequencing lanes. For two donors (one aged 18 to 29 and one aged 80 or older), the study analyzed two additional independent replicas of 1 million unique cDNA reads from the same blood draw.

Paper-wide results and their limitations: Because profiling used bulk unsorted PBMCs, naive and antigen-experienced compartments could not be compared conclusively. Because the CMV infection status of the donors was unknown, age-related changes in expanded clonotypes may potentially have been confounded. Estimates of total diversity from one million sequenced T cells were regarded as lower bounds and underestimates. Compared with the aged group, the long-lived group had more naive CD4+ T cells, fewer expanded clones and increased TCR diversity, suggesting age selection. The percentage of naive T cells measured by flow cytometry correlated strongly with observed TCR beta diversity. Observed TCR beta diversity per million T cells fell roughly linearly with age, and a significant reduction was already apparent by age around 36.

In the germline V gene, CDR1 corresponds to SGHNT and CDR2 to YENEEA. Its CDR3 holds 13 amino acids, cysteine through phenylalanine. Just CDR3 DNA is preserved here, 39 bases in frame from base 1. Comments on this clonotype: The antigen it binds to is not known. A junction end diverges from the germline sequence, so it may reflect a read error.

The method was 5' RACE. A second PCR of about 7 to 12 cycles was run with a J-beta primer mix and a sample-barcoded 5' primer. A unique molecular identifier was introduced onto each TCR beta cDNA molecule by a template-switch 5' adaptor carrying 12 random nucleotides. Each sample yielded at least 2.5 million CDR3-containing paired-end reads. First-strand cDNA synthesis was performed from all RNA using the Mint cDNA synthesis kit, with priming by a TRBC-specific oligonucleotide. Following uracil-DNA glycosylase treatment, all cDNA underwent a first 18-cycle PCR with the universal primers M1SS and BC2_uni_R. On the authors' methods: For normalization, 1 million high-quality reads, each with a distinct molecular identifier, were randomly selected from each sample. Instead of being binned into consensus sequences, reads that shared molecular identifiers were thrown out. CDR3 identification, clonotype clustering and error correction used MiTCR with a Q25 quality threshold and the strictest error-elimination algorithm. A nonparametric unseen species model using Euler transformation provided a lower-bound estimate of total TCR beta diversity. In-frame beta chains were kept once TCRdb had trimmed the public reads at Q25 with fastp and called clones with MiXCR. Each entry is one CDR3 protein sequence, shown with its most common DNA and genes. TCRdb, not the authors, supplied the V and J calls. Present in this sample are approximately 1,700,000 distinct CDR3 sequences, about 39% of which were seen just once. Roughly 23% of the sample is in the top ten clones.

The donors were roughly 39 Caucasian individuals from Russia, aged roughly 6 to 100 years, who were systemically healthy. Each donor gave roughly 9 milliliters of peripheral blood, drawn into EDTA-treated Vacutainer tubes. Ficoll-Paque density-gradient centrifugation was used to isolate PBMCs, with at least 6 million obtained per sample. Trizol reagent was used to extract total RNA from the PBMCs, yielding at least 5 micrograms per sample. The percentages of naive CD45RAhigh/CD27high T cells were determined by flow cytometry on a PBMC aliquot from every donor. The chain joins TRBV11-3 to TRBJ1-2; TRBD1 agrees with 10 junctional bases. This clonotype was obtained from a human donor in good health. The sequencing sample was made of blood. The bases read TGTGCCAGCAGCTTAGAAGGGACAGGGGTCGAGGTCTTC. Translated, this gives CASSLEGTGVEVF.